This T cell receptor (beta chain) was retrieved from a study of cytomegalovirus exposure and HLA in healthy donors. Findings and limits, study-wide: Associated with HLA alleles at 0.05 false discovery rate in a later analysis were over 15,000 TCR beta sequences. An Asian-associated ancestry cluster reportedly showed fewer N-insertions than the roughly 600-donor mean in a later analysis.

Use of 60 Vbeta and 13 Jbeta primers characterized the PCR. Some clones are missing from TCRdb's copy, which holds only in-frame ones; the method was immunoSEQ multiplex PCR. The table includes over 150,000 clones, roughly 81% detected once. In the case of this clone: Its cognate antigen is unknown.

Specimen: PBMCs. This clonotype was sampled from a woman in her forties or fifties in good health and CMV-seronegative.

CDR3 DNA: TGTGCCAGCAGTTACCCGGACACCGGGGGAGGCCAGCATTTT. This codes for CASSYPDTGGGQHF. This chain connects TRBV6-6 to TRBJ1-5; D might be TRBD1 (5 bases). This CDR3 comprises 14 residues. Germline V gives CDR1 MNHNY, CDR2 SVGAGI (reference sequence). V shed 2 bases and J shed 12 bases, with 17 bases lying between them.